This TCR beta chain emerged from a study of T cell responses to AZD1222 COVID-19 vaccine. General study findings and limits: Once two AZD1222 doses were given, Spike-specific TCR breadth and depth went up. The study sampled repertoires only after the peak T cell response. Regions left unmutated in variants are reportedly the target of nearly half of spike-specific TCRs. Baseline seropositivity characterized only a handful of AZD1222 recipients.

The CDR3 totals 17 residues. Germline V gene data show CDR1 as KGHSH and CDR2 as LQKENI. Losses at the gene ends were 5 bases for V and 7 bases for J; bases not matched to a gene: 11. Details on this clone: Its antigen is currently unknown.

Assay used: immunoSEQ multiplex PCR; TCRdb lists only in-frame clones, some missing. The sample has some 150,000 clones; approximately 90% are singletons. This sequence joins TRBV18 and TRBJ2-1; the match to TRBD2 covers 13 bases. This sequence was found in an adult who received the AZD1222 COVID-19 vaccine. This specimen consisted of peripheral blood, obtained 28 days after the second AZD1222 dose. CDR3 nucleotides: TGTGCCAGCTCAACAGGACTAGCGGGAGCTTCGGGTAATGAGCAGTTCTTC. Amino acids: CASSTGLAGASGNEQFF. Combining the CDR3 with reference TRBV18 and TRBJ2-1 gives the whole variable domain NAGVMQNPRHLVRRRGQEARLRCSPMKGHSHVYWYRQLPEEGLKFMVYLQKENIIDESGMPKERFSAEFPKEGPSILRIQQVVRGDSAAYFCASSTGLAGASGNEQFFGPGTRLTVL.